A single sample is the source of the 9 T cell receptor beta chains below, sequenced in a study of STAT5B mutations in CD4+ large granular lymphocyte leukemia. The data were produced by immunoSEQ multiplex PCR, yet TCRdb's version contains in-frame clones alone and is incomplete. Counted here are tens of thousands of clones, 55% to 80% occurring once; the ten biggest clones make up 1.5% to 2%. Sequencing input: CD4+ T cells from blood buffy coats. These receptor sequences come from a human donor in good health.

The chain is built from TRBV28 and TRBJ1-2; no firm D call. CDR3 length: 12 residues. V was pared by 4 bases and J by 3 bases, with 6 bases between. Germline V lookup: CDR1 MDHEN, CDR2 SYDVKM. DNA of the CDR3: TGTGCCAGCAGTTCCCCGGACTATGGCTACACCTTC. This encodes CASSSPDYGYTF.

This chain links TRBV11-3 with TRBJ1-1; 10 nucleotides agree with TRBD1. Germline CDR1 SGHNT, CDR2 YENEEA. This CDR3 comprises 19 residues. V was clipped by 2 bases and J by 5 bases; unmatched bases: 17. The CDR3 DNA follows: TGTGCCAGCAGCTTACGGGACAGGGGTTTTCAGGGGGTGGGGACTGAAGCTTTCTTT. Protein product: CASSLRDRGFQGVGTEAFF.

V usage is TRBV10-1 and J usage is TRBJ2-3; no clear D gene. The length of the CDR3 is 12 residues. Trimming removed 4 bases from V and 2 bases from J, with 4 bases in between. Germline CDR1 reads WNHNN; CDR2 reads SYGVQD (reference sequence). The CDR3 is CASSGATDTQYF. The CDR3 nucleotides read TGCGCCAGCAGTGGGGCCACAGATACGCAGTATTTT.

V usage is TRBV29-1 and J usage is TRBJ2-2; unclear D gene. The CDR3 loop spans 12 amino acids. V lost 5 bases, J lost 2 bases, and 6 bases lay in between. Per the germline V gene, CDR1 is SQVTM and CDR2 is ANQGSEA. CDR3 sequence: CSVSPNTGELFF. CDR3 DNA sequence: TGCAGCGTTAGCCCTAACACCGGGGAGCTGTTTTTT.

The chain joins TRBV7-2 to TRBJ2-4; D remains unclear. Germline assignment: CDR1 SGHTA and CDR2 FQGNSA. V shed 5 bases and J shed 0 bases, with 11 bases lying between them. This CDR3 comprises 15 residues. Here the CDR3 DNA reads TGTGCCAGCAGCGAACAGAGTTTAGCCAAAAACATTCAGTACTTC. It translates to CASSEQSLAKNIQYF.

The chain is built from TRBV11-1 and TRBJ2-3; 14 nucleotides line up with TRBD2. J lost 2 bases, V lost 3 bases, and 4 bases had no gene match. The CDR3 consists of 17 residues. Germline loops: CDR1 SGHAT, CDR2 FQDESV (reference sequence). The CDR3 reads CASSFRLAGGPTDTQYF. The CDR3 DNA is TGTGCCAGCAGCTTCAGACTAGCGGGGGGGCCCACAGATACGCAGTATTTT.

The chain has TRBV7-2 and TRBJ1-2, with no clear D. The CDR3 length is 13 residues. Trimming left V 3 bases short and J 2 bases short, with 7 bases between. CDR1 SGHTA and CDR2 FQGNSA come from the germline V gene. DNA of the CDR3: TGTGCCAGCAGCTTTGACAACAACTATGGCTACACCTTC. Its translation is CASSFDNNYGYTF.

This CDR3 is CASSYGGVMNTEAFF. CDR3 in DNA: TGTGCCAGCAGTTACGGTGGGGTCATGAACACTGAAGCTTTCTTT. The V gene is TRBV6-5, the J gene TRBJ1-1; D ambiguous. In germline, CDR1 is MNHEY, CDR2 SVGAGI. Trimming cost V 2 bases and J 0 bases, with 10 bases left between them. This CDR3 spans 15 amino acids.

Only a few counts were recorded for this clone. The rearrangement uses TRBV2 and TRBJ1-1; D uncertain. Trimming shortened V by 1 base and J by 8 bases, and 8 bases separated the two germline ends. Germline V gene lookup returns CDR1 SNHLY and CDR2 FYNNEI. The CDR3 length is 12 residues. This CDR3 is CASSEGMEEAFF. CDR3 DNA: TGTGCCAGCAGTGAAGGGATGGAGGAAGCTTTCTTT.